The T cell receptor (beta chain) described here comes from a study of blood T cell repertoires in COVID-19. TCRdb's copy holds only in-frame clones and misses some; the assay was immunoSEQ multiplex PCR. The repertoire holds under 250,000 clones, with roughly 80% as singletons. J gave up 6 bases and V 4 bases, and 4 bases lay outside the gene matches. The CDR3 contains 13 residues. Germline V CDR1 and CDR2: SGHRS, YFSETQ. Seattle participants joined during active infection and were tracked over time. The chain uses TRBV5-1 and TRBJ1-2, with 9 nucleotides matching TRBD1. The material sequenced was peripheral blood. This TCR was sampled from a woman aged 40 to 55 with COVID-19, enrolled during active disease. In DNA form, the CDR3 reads TGCGCCAGCAGCGTTGGGACAGGGAATGGCTACACCTTC. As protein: CASSVGTGNGYTF. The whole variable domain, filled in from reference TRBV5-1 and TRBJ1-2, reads KAGVTQTPRYLIKTRGQQVTLSCSPISGHRSVSWYQQTPGQGLQFLFEYFSETQRNKGNFPGRFSGRQFSNSRSEMNVSTLELGDSALYLCASSVGTGNGYTFGSGTRLTVV.